This T cell receptor beta chain was documented in a study of T cell repertoires in cytomegalovirus infection (dated by TCRdb to about 2019). Regarding the research as a whole: Because public TCR beta signatures pointed to carriage of CMV infection together with the matching HLA type, the HLA type of each donor mattered for the analysis. Findings and caveats that apply to the study as a whole: In both this cohort and an independent cohort of some 380 donors, the cumulative frequency of public TCR beta family members distinguished carriers of CMV infection plus the relevant HLA type. The ex vivo response was dominated by HLA-C-restricted CMV-specific TCR beta clonotypes, which also provided the single most frequent clonotype in two of eight donors.

On this clonotype itself: Its antigen target is currently unknown. Nothing much larger sits one base from this clone, and base qualities are not available.

The CDR3 goes from the cysteine to the phenylalanine over 18 residues. Solely the CDR3 DNA is kept, with 54 bases framed from the first base. Taken from the germline V gene (reference sequence), the CDR1 and CDR2 loops are LNHDA and SQIVND. V and J are truncated by 1 base and 1 base respectively, leaving an intervening sequence of 19 bases. Instrument used: Illumina HiSeq 1500. TCRdb ran its own pipeline on the public reads, namely fastp trimming at Q25 and MiXCR clone calling, and kept in-frame beta chains. Entries that share a CDR3 protein sequence are merged under the most common genes and DNA. A total of a few hundred thousand distinct CDR3 sequences appear in this sample, around a quarter of them only once. The top ten constitute around 13% of the sample.

The receptor comes from a human donor in good health (CMV status not recorded). Some clones in this sample may be carry-over from other donors' samples. Recombination connected TRBV19 to TRBJ1-1, with a weak D call of TRBD1 (6 bases match). What was sequenced was PBMCs. Here is the DNA: TGTGCCAGTAGTATAGTGGCGGGGGGCCCGGCTTCGAACACTGAAGCTTTCTTT. Translated, it reads CASSIVAGGPASNTEAFF.